Only a few counts were recorded for the clone carrying this T cell receptor beta chain. How the authors handled the data: Scientists estimated how many nucleated cells there were by amplifying reference gene primers. Profiling relied on immunoSEQ multiplex PCR, and the TCRdb table lists in-frame clones only, not all of them. V, J and clone size derive from that table, while D and trimming were established from the DNA sequence. This table has some 120,000 clones, more than 80% appearing once. This specimen belongs to a study of blood T cell repertoires in COVID-19. Study information: Sites in the United States, Italy and Spain provided acute and convalescent COVID-19 samples. T cells, B-cell-depleted T cells, or PBMCs provided the cDNA or gDNA that served as material.

The CDR3 totals 16 residues. Per the germline V gene, CDR1 is KGHSH and CDR2 is LQKENI. Losses at the gene ends were 3 bases for V and 4 bases for J; bases not matched to a gene: 9. The receptor comes from a human donor in a cohort sampled during active COVID-19. The chain has TRBV18 and TRBJ1-1; 9 positions agree with TRBD1. Input material: peripheral blood. The CDR3 sequence: CASSPEIMDRGTEAFF. Here the CDR3 DNA reads TGTGCCAGCTCACCGGAAATCATGGACAGGGGCACTGAAGCTTTCTTT.